This record looks at one TCR beta chain sequence and its context. This specimen belongs to a study of shared T cell receptors in the human thymus. Germline values: CDR1 SGHTA, CDR2 FQGNSA. The CDR3 consists of 18 residues. Trimming cost V 2 bases and J 2 bases; bases outside gene matches: 10. Sequencing was performed with immunoSEQ multiplex PCR; in TCRdb, only in-frame clones are kept and a portion is missing. The sample consists of hundreds of thousands of clones, approximately 88% of them appearing once. These records were also assigned to another study, of human thymus T cells.

Material for sequencing was thymocytes. This TCR came from a boy less than two years old with a congenital heart defect. This chain uses TRBV7-2 with TRBJ2-7; 12 nucleotides agree with TRBD1. The CDR3 protein is CASSLRLLGTGGTYEQYF. The CDR3 DNA follows: TGTGCCAGCAGCTTAAGGTTGTTGGGGACAGGGGGCACCTACGAGCAGTACTTC.